Following are 26 T cell receptor beta chains from one sample sequenced in a study of cytomegalovirus exposure and HLA in healthy donors. Amplification used 60 Vbeta primers and 13 Jbeta primers. TCRdb's copy holds only in-frame clones and misses some; the assay was immunoSEQ multiplex PCR. This sample has 35,000 to 45,000 clones; 50% occur once, and the top ten carry around an eighth. The sample was PBMCs. These receptors originate from a human donor in good health.

This chain links TRBV5-1 with TRBJ2-5, with 11 bases fitting TRBD2. This CDR3 comprises 16 residues. V dropped 4 bases and J dropped 5; count of bases not matched to a gene: 10. Germline loops: CDR1 SGHRS, CDR2 YFSETQ. The CDR3 DNA reads TGCGCCAGCAGCGTTTTAGCGGGAGGGCCCCGGGAGACCCAGTACTTC. Protein: CASSVLAGGPRETQYF. The full variable domain, completed using reference TRBV5-1 and TRBJ2-5, is KAGVTQTPRYLIKTRGQQVTLSCSPISGHRSVSWYQQTPGQGLQFLFEYFSETQRNKGNFPGRFSGRQFSNSRSEMNVSTLELGDSALYLCASSVLAGGPRETQYFGPGTRLLVL.

This chain joins TRBV6-6 and TRBJ1-1; D call uncertain. V was shortened by 5 bases and J by 1 base, with 14 bases between the two germline ends. The germline V gene encodes CDR1 MNHNY and CDR2 SVGAGI (reference sequence). The CDR3 is 15 amino acids. CDR3 region: CASSGPGYANTEAFF. The CDR3 region has the DNA TGTGCCAGCAGTGGCCCGGGGTATGCGAACACTGAAGCTTTCTTT.

Here the CDR3 reads CASILDSSGNTIYF. As DNA, the CDR3 is TGTGCCAGCATTCTCGACAGCTCTGGAAACACCATATATTTT. The V and J genes are TRBV6-5 and TRBJ1-3; weak D call: TRBD1 (5 bases). Germline V lookup: CDR1 MNHEY, CDR2 SVGAGI. The CDR3 covers 14 residues. V lost 7 bases and J 0 bases, leaving 10 bases between the germline ends.

The CDR3 nucleotides read TGTGCCAGTAGTATTCCCGCACTTCGCAATCAGCCCCAGCATTTT. Protein: CASSIPALRNQPQHF. The chain links TRBV19 to TRBJ1-5; D not certain. The CDR3 runs 15 residues. From germline, CDR1 is LNHDA and CDR2 SQIVND (reference sequence). The V end was cut by 3 bases, the J end by 2 bases, with 11 bases between.

This clone appeared a few times. V is TRBV25-1 and J is TRBJ1-3, with D possibly matching TRBD1 (5 bases). Germline values: CDR1 MGHDK, CDR2 SYGVNS. The CDR3 contains 15 residues. V lost 1 base and J 0 bases, leaving 7 bases between the germline ends. The DNA of the CDR3 is TGTGCCAGCAGTGAATCAGGGAACTCTGGAAACACCATATATTTT. Translating it yields CASSESGNSGNTIYF.

The sample holds a few counts of this clone. Written as DNA, the CDR3 is TGCGCCAGCAGCCAAGAGGCACTAACTAGAGGCTACACCTTC. It translates to CASSQEALTRGYTF. The chain combines TRBV4-3 with TRBJ1-2; D gene uncertain. This CDR3 spans 14 amino acids. The V gene's germline CDR1 is LGHNA and CDR2 YSLEER. V dropped 0 bases and J dropped 8 bases, with 13 bases sitting between them.

The genes are TRBV7-3 and TRBJ1-2, with D hard to call. This CDR3 has 12 residues. Germline assignment: CDR1 SGHTA and CDR2 FQGTGA. V was pared by 6 bases and J by 7 bases, with 12 bases between. The DNA of the CDR3 is TGTGCCAGCAGTCATGGAGGGTTTGGCTACACCTTC. Its protein is CASSHGGFGYTF.

V usage is TRBV19 and J usage is TRBJ2-2; TRBD1 aligns across 11 bases. Trimming at V came to 8 bases and at J to 4 bases, leaving 0 bases not matched to a gene. The CDR3 has 13 amino acids. Looked up from germline, CDR1 is LNHDA and CDR2 is SQIVND (reference sequence). This CDR3 is CASGTGGTGELFF. The CDR3 region has the DNA TGTGCCAGTGGGACAGGGGGCACCGGGGAGCTGTTTTTT.

The V and J genes are TRBV7-2 and TRBJ1-5; 10 bases are a match to TRBD1. Unmatched junction bases numbered 3, after V lost 3 bases and J lost 7 bases. The CDR3 has 14 residues. Germline assignment: CDR1 SGHTA and CDR2 FQGNSA. As DNA, the CDR3 is TGTGCCAGCAGCTTCAGGACAGGGGGACAGCCCCAGCATTTT. Protein sequence: CASSFRTGGQPQHF.

Remarks on this clone: Germline and junction disagree at one end, which may indicate a read error. This sequence joins TRBV6-1 and TRBJ2-1, with 7 bases matching TRBD2. Germline-derived CDR1 and CDR2 are MNHNS and SASEGT. The CDR3 has 15 amino acids. CDR3 coding DNA: TGTGCCAGCAGTGCGGGGCGGGGGTCCTCCAATGAGCAGTTCTTC. This gives the protein CASSAGRGSSNEQFF.

This clone has only a few counts. This chain links TRBV30 with TRBJ1-4; D might be TRBD1 (6 bases). The CDR3 is made up of 13 amino acids. V gave up 7 bases and J gave up 12 bases, with 21 bases separating them. Germline CDR1 GTSNPN, CDR2 SVGIG (reference sequence). The CDR3 DNA reads TGTGCCTCTGACAGGCGCCGTGGAGTAGAACTGTTTTTT. Encoded protein: CASDRRRGVELFF.

The V call is TRBV4-3, the J call TRBJ2-1, with 12 bases identical to TRBD2. Germline trimming cut 4 bases from V and 7 bases from J; bases unmatched to any gene: 5. Germline CDR1 reads LGHNA; CDR2 reads YSLEER. The CDR3 consists of 15 residues. The CDR3: CASSPTSGGVNEQFF. CDR3 nucleotide sequence: TGCGCCAGCAGCCCGACTAGCGGGGGAGTAAATGAGCAGTTCTTC.

The rearrangement links TRBV27 to TRBJ2-7; a weak D match, TRBD1 (6 bases). This CDR3 is 15 amino acids long. V dropped 2 bases and J dropped 0 bases, with 11 bases sitting between them. Per germline, CDR1 MNHEY and CDR2 SMNVEV (reference sequence). CDR3 bases: TGTGCCAGCAGTTTAAAGGCCAGGGGCTCCTACGAGCAGTACTTC. This translates into CASSLKARGSYEQYF.

The chain uses TRBV18 and TRBJ1-2; 7 bases agree with TRBD1. The CDR3 sequence is 13 residues long. V shed 4 bases, J shed 8 bases, and the junction held 7 bases outside the gene matches. In germline, CDR1 is KGHSH, CDR2 LQKENI. DNA of the CDR3: TGTGCCAGCTCACAAGGGGGCTCTGAAGGCTACACCTTC. Protein: CASSQGGSEGYTF.

The chain couples TRBV7-3 to TRBJ1-1; weak D call: TRBD1 (6 bases). The length of the CDR3 is 16 residues. V was clipped by 5 bases and J by 4 bases, with 20 bases between them. The germline V gene has CDR1 SGHTA and CDR2 FQGTGA. This CDR3 is CASSLGSGGLSTEAFF. CDR3 DNA: TGTGCCAGCAGCCTCGGTAGCGGGGGGCTGAGCACTGAAGCTTTCTTT. The whole variable domain, filled in from reference TRBV7-3 and TRBJ1-1, reads GAGVSQTPSNKVTEKGKYVELRCDPISGHTALYWYRQSLGQGPEFLIYFQGTGAADDSGLPNDRFFAVRPEGSVSTLKIQRTERGDSAVYLCASSLGSGGLSTEAFFGQGTRLTVV.

This clone was found a few times. J is TRBJ2-7 and V is TRBV21-1; the table calls TRBD2, which could not be checked here. TRBV21-1 is listed as a pseudogene. The CDR3 contains 12 residues. CDR3 in amino acids: CASGTGAYEQYF. The CDR3 nucleotides are TGTGCCAGCGGGACGGGGGCCTACGAGCAGTACTTC.

The chain joins TRBV25-1 to TRBJ2-2; a possible D gene is TRBD2 (6 bases). Trimming cost V 3 bases and J 8 bases, with 16 bases left between them. CDR1 and CDR2 (germline): MGHDK, SYGVNS. The CDR3 contains 15 residues. As DNA, the CDR3 is TGTGCCAGCAGTGACCCCTCGGGGGTGTCGGGGGAGCTGTTTTTT. This gives the protein CASSDPSGVSGELFF.

The chain has TRBV14 and TRBJ2-2, with 8 bases that match TRBD1. V lost 2 bases and J lost 1; bases outside the gene matches: 6. This CDR3 contains 17 residues. Per germline, CDR1 SGHDN and CDR2 FVKESK. The CDR3 DNA follows: TGTGCCAGCAGCCAAACGGGGACAGGCGTGAACACCGGGGAGCTGTTTTTT. Encoded protein: CASSQTGTGVNTGELFF.

This chain uses TRBV9 with TRBJ1-1; possible D gene TRBD1, 6 bases. The V end lost 3 bases, the J end lost 3 bases, and 9 bases lay between the germline ends. Germline CDR1 and CDR2: SGDLS and YYNGEE. The CDR3 is 13 residues long. CDR3 loop: CASSARTDTEAFF. DNA for the CDR3: TGTGCCAGCAGCGCCCGGACAGACACTGAAGCTTTCTTT.

The CDR3 is CASRLETPSSDTQYF. CDR3 DNA: TGTGCAAGTCGCTTAGAGACCCCTAGCTCGGATACGCAGTATTTT. This rearrangement joins TRBV12-2 to TRBJ2-3; whether TRBD2, the table's D call, matches the DNA was not checked. TRBV12-2 represents a pseudogene. CDR3 length equals 15 residues.

The chain has TRBV4-2 and TRBJ2-1, with 16 nucleotides matching TRBD2. V lost 5 bases and J lost 6; bases outside the gene matches: 10. The germline gives CDR1 LGHNA, CDR2 YNFKEQ. The CDR3 is 18 residues long. DNA for the CDR3: TGTGCCAGCAGCATAAGGGGGGGGACTAGCGGGAGGGGCAATGAGCAGTTCTTC. It specifies CASSIRGGTSGRGNEQFF.

This chain links TRBV11-2 with TRBJ2-5, with 9 bases that match TRBD2. Germline V CDR1 and CDR2: SGHAT, FQNNGV. There are 15 residues in the CDR3. V lost 7 bases to trimming and J lost 5 bases; unmatched junction nucleotides: 11. The CDR3 protein is CASTVSGGHGETQYF. In nucleotides, the CDR3 is TGTGCCAGCACCGTTAGCGGGGGCCACGGCGAGACCCAGTACTTC.

This chain joins TRBV5-1 and TRBJ2-7, with 9 bases that match TRBD2. From germline, CDR1 is SGHRS and CDR2 YFSETQ. With 4 bases clipped from V and 0 bases from J, the junction kept 11 bases outside the gene matches. The CDR3 covers 17 residues. The CDR3: CASSGRASGVSSYEQYF. For the CDR3, the DNA is TGCGCCAGCAGCGGGCGCGCTAGCGGGGTGAGCTCCTACGAGCAGTACTTC. Supplemented by reference TRBV5-1 and TRBJ2-7, the full variable domain reads KAGVTQTPRYLIKTRGQQVTLSCSPISGHRSVSWYQQTPGQGLQFLFEYFSETQRNKGNFPGRFSGRQFSNSRSEMNVSTLELGDSALYLCASSGRASGVSSYEQYFGPGTRLTVT.

This clone occurred a few times. The chain carries TRBV30 and TRBJ2-5, with TRBD1 matching 11 bases. The J call may be wrong; the DNA end is better matched by TRBJ2-7. Germline V gene data show CDR1 as GTSNPN and CDR2 as SVGIG (reference sequence). The CDR3 contains 14 residues. Written as DNA, the CDR3 is TGTGCCTGGAGCAAGGACAGGGGGCCCTACGAGCAGTACTTC. This encodes CAWSKDRGPYEQYF.

The sample holds a few counts of this clone. The chain carries TRBV5-1 and TRBJ1-2, with 7 nucleotides matching TRBD1. Per germline, CDR1 SGHRS and CDR2 YFSETQ. The CDR3 has 15 amino acids. V shed 1 base and J 6 bases; nucleotides not matched to a gene: 9. CDR3 protein: CASSLWEDRRDGYTF. CDR3 in DNA: TGCGCCAGCAGCTTGTGGGAGGACAGGAGAGATGGCTACACCTTC.

The genes are TRBV7-6 and TRBJ1-1; 10 nucleotides match TRBD1. The germline CDR1 and CDR2 sequences are SGHVS and FNYEAQ. V shed 5 bases and J 7 bases; nucleotides not matched to a gene: 7. The CDR3 totals 14 residues. The CDR3 nucleotides are TGTGCCAGCAGCCATTACAGGACAGGGGGTGAAGCTTTCTTT. Its protein is CASSHYRTGGEAFF.